This T cell receptor beta chain came from a study of blood T cells in healthy people across ages. Study findings and constraints: Roughly linear age-related decline in beta diversity appeared, significant by age around 36.

The J segment lost 8 bases and the V segment lost 5 bases, leaving 18 bases of the junction unmatched. The V gene's germline CDR1 is SEHNR and CDR2 FQNEAQ (reference sequence). The CDR3 has 17 amino acids. The authors ran a second PCR of 7 to 11 cycles using a sample-barcoded 5' primer and a J-beta primer mix. TCRdb ran MiXCR on the 5' RACE reads and lists one entry per CDR3 protein. This table holds about 1.4 million distinct CDR3 sequences, approximately 59% found once. For this clonotype: The target antigen is unknown.

The clonotype was recovered from a man aged 18-30 years in good health. Sample: blood. V usage is TRBV7-9 and J usage is TRBJ2-1; 7 bases fit TRBD2. The CDR3 sequence is CASSPPPTQAGAYEQFF. DNA of the CDR3: TGTGCCAGCAGCCCGCCCCCAACCCAGGCGGGAGCGTATGAGCAGTTCTTC.